The 6 T cell receptor beta chains listed next were all sequenced from one sample in a study of shared clonotypes between healthy human individuals. Only in-frame clones appear in the TCRdb table, and some are missing; sequencing was by immunoSEQ multiplex PCR. The data contain about 610,000 clones, around 96% of them singletons. Naive CD8 cells were CD45RO-negative, positively selected for CCR7, excluding terminally differentiated effector memory CD45RA+ cells. What was sequenced was naive CD8+ T cells sorted from blood. The receptors stem from a woman in her 30s in good health.

The rearrangement joins TRBV2 to TRBJ1-4; D perhaps matches TRBD1 (5 bases). The CDR3 contains 16 residues. Trimming removed 8 bases at V and 0 bases at J, with 16 bases between. Germline V gene data show CDR1 as SNHLY and CDR2 as FYNNEI. The CDR3 loop reads CASSGNRGTTNEKLFF. The DNA of the CDR3 is TGTGCCAGCTCTGGCAATAGGGGTACAACTAATGAAAAACTGTTTTTT. The full variable domain, rest sourced from reference TRBV2 and TRBJ1-4, is EPEVTQTPSHQVTQMGQEVILRCVPISNHLYFYWYRQILGQKVEFLVSFYNNEISEKSEIFDDQFSVERPDGSNFTLKIRSTKLEDSAMYFCASSGNRGTTNEKLFFGSGTQLSVL.

This chain links TRBV5-1 with TRBJ1-4; D is ambiguous. The V end lost 2 bases, the J end lost 4 bases, and 9 bases lay between the germline ends. CDR3 length: 14 residues. The germline gives CDR1 SGHRS, CDR2 YFSETQ. CDR3 sequence reads: CASSLDTNNEKLFF. CDR3 DNA sequence: TGCGCCAGCAGCTTAGACACCAATAATGAAAAACTGTTTTTT.

The genes are TRBV10-2 and TRBJ2-1; 8 positions match TRBD2. Trimming at V came to 6 bases and at J to 5 bases, leaving 3 bases not matched to a gene. The CDR3 is 13 residues long. Germline V gene lookup returns CDR1 WSHSY and CDR2 SAAADI. Written as DNA, the CDR3 is TGCGCCAGCAGGGGACTAGGGGACAATGAGCAGTTCTTC. Its protein product is CASRGLGDNEQFF.

The chain recombines TRBV27 with TRBJ2-1; a weak D match, TRBD1 (6 bases). V was cut by 4 bases and J by 5 bases, with 15 bases left in between. This CDR3 contains 15 residues. CDR1 and CDR2 (germline): MNHEY, SMNVEV (reference sequence). CDR3 nucleotide sequence: TGTGCCAGCAGTTGGGGGACACGGCGGGACAATGAGCAGTTCTTC. It is translated as CASSWGTRRDNEQFF.

This clone appeared a single time. This rearrangement joins TRBV6-4 to TRBJ2-1; the match to TRBD2 covers 7 bases. V gave up 8 bases and J gave up 9 bases; unmatched junction bases: 10. The CDR3 is 13 amino acids. Germline-derived CDR1 and CDR2 are MRHNA and SNTAGT. Here the CDR3 DNA reads TGTGCCAGCGCTCACGGGCCGGGGGGTGAGCAGTTCTTC. Protein product: CASAHGPGGEQFF.

The rearrangement links TRBV30 to TRBJ2-3; D is tentatively TRBD1 or TRBD2 (5 bases each). Germline V gives CDR1 GTSNPN, CDR2 SVGIG (reference sequence). Trimming took 3 bases from V and 0 from J, leaving 13 bases between them. This CDR3 has 15 residues. CDR3 in amino acids: CAWSHGTASTDTQYF. The CDR3 DNA reads TGTGCCTGGAGCCATGGGACGGCTAGCACAGATACGCAGTATTTT.